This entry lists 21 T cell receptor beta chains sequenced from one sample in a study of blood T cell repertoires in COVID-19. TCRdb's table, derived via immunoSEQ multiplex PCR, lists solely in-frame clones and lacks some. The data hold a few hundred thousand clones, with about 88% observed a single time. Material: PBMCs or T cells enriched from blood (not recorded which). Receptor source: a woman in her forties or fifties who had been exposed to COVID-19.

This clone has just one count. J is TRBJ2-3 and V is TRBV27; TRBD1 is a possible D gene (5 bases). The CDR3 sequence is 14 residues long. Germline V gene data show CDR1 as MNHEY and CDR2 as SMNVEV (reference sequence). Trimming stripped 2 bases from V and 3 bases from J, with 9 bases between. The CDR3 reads CASSLHGATDTQYF. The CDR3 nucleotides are TGTGCCAGCAGTTTACATGGGGCTACAGATACGCAGTATTTT.

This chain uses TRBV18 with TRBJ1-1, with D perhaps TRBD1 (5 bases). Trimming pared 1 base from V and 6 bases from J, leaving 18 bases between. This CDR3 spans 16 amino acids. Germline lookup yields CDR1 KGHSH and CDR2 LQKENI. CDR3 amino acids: CASSPLPAWGGAEAFF. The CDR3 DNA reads TGTGCCAGCTCACCACTCCCGGCCTGGGGAGGGGCTGAAGCTTTCTTT.

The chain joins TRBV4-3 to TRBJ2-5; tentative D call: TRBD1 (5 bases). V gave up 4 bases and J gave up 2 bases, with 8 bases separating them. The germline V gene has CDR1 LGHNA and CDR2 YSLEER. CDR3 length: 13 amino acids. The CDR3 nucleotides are TGCGCCAGCAGCCGACAGCCACAAGAGACCCAGTACTTC. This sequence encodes CASSRQPQETQYF.

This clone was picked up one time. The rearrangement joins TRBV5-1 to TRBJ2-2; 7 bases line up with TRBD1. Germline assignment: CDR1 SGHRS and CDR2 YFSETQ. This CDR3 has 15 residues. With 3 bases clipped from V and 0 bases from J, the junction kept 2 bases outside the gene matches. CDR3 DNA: TGCGCCAGCAGCTCGGGACAGTCGAACACCGGGGAGCTGTTTTTT. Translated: CASSSGQSNTGELFF.

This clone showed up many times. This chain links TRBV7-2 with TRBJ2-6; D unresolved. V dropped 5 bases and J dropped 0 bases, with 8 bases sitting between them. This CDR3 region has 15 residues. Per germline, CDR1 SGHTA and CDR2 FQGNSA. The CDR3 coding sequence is TGTGCCAGCAGCCACCGCGCCTCTGGGGCCAACGTCCTGACTTTC. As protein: CASSHRASGANVLTF.

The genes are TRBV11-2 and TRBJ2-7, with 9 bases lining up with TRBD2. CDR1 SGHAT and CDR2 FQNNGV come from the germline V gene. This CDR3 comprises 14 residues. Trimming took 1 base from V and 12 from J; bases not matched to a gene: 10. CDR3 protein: CASSLGGAGGPSYF. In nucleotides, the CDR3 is TGTGCCAGCAGCTTAGGTGGAGCGGGGGGCCCTTCGTACTTC.

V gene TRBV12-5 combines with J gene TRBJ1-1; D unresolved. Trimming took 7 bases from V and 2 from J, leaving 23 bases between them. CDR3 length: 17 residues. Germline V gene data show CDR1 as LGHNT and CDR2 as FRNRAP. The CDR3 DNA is TGTGCTAGTGTTCTTTCCTCCACTAGAATAATTAACACTGAAGCTTTCTTT. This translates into CASVLSSTRIINTEAFF.

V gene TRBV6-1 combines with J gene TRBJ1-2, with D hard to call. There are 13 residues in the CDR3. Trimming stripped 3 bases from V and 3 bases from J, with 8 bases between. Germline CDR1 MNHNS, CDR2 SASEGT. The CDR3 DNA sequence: TGTGCCAGCAGTGAGGCAGGTGACTATGGCTACACCTTC. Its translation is CASSEAGDYGYTF.

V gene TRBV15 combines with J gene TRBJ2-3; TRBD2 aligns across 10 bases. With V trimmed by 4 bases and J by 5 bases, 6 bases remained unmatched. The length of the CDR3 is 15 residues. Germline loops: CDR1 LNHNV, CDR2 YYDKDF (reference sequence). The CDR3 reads CATSTPAGGRDTQYF. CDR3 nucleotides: TGTGCCACCAGCACCCCAGCGGGGGGGCGAGATACGCAGTATTTT.

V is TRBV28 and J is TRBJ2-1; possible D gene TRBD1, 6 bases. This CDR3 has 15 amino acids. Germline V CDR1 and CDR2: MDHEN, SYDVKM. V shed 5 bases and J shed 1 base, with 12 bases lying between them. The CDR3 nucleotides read TGTGCCAGCAGTCGCATAGGGGGATCCTACAATGAGCAGTTCTTC. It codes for CASSRIGGSYNEQFF.

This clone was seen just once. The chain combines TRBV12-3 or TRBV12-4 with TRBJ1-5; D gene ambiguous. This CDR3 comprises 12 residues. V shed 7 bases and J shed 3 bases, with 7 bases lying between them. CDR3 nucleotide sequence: TGTGCCAGCAACCGGTTCAATCAGCCCCAGCATTTT. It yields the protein CASNRFNQPQHF.

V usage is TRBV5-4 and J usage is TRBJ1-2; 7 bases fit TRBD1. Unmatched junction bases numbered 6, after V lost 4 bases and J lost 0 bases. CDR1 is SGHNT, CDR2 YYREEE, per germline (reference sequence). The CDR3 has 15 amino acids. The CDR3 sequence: CASSPGQSANYGYTF. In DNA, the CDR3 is TGTGCCAGCAGCCCGGGACAGAGTGCTAACTATGGCTACACCTTC. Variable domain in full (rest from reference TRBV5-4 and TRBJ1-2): ETGVTQSPTHLIKTRGQQVTLRCSSQSGHNTVSWYQQALGQGPQFIFQYYREEENGRGNFPPRFSGLQFPNYSSELNVNALELDDSALYLCASSPGQSANYGYTFGSGTRLTVV.

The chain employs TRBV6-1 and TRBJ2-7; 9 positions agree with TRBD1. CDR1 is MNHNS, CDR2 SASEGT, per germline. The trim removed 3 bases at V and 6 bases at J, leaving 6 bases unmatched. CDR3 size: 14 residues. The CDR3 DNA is TGTGCCAGCAGTGAGAGGGACAGGGATGGCGAGCAGTACTTC. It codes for CASSERDRDGEQYF.

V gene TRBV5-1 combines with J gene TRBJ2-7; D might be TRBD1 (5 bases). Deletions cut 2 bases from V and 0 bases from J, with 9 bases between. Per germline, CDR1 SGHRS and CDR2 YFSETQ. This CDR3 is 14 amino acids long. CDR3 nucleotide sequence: TGCGCCAGCAGCTTCAGGGCTGTCTCCTACGAGCAGTACTTC. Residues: CASSFRAVSYEQYF.

The CDR3 DNA reads TGTGCCAGCAGTCGACAGGGGATGGTCGGGGAGCTGTTTTTT. Translation: CASSRQGMVGELFF. V usage is TRBV28 and J usage is TRBJ2-2; 8 positions match TRBD1. After removal of 5 bases from V and 7 bases from J, the junction contained 6 bases not matched to a gene. Per the germline V gene, CDR1 is MDHEN and CDR2 is SYDVKM. The CDR3 loop spans 14 amino acids.

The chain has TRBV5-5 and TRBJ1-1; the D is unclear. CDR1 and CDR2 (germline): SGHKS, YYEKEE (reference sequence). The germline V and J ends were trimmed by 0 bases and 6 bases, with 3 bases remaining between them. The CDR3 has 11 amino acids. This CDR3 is CASSLAAEAFF. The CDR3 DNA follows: TGTGCCAGCAGCTTGGCAGCTGAAGCTTTCTTT.

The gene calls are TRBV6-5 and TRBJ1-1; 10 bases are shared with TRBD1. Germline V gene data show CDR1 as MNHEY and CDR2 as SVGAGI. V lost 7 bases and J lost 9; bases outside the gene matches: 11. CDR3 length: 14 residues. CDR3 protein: CASTSTGGLSKAFF. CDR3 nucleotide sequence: TGTGCCAGCACCTCGACAGGGGGCCTATCTAAAGCTTTCTTT.

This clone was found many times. The CDR3 region has the DNA TGTGCCAGCAGTTACGACAGGGTAGTAGGCTACACCTTC. Translated, it gives CASSYDRVVGYTF. V usage is TRBV6-6 and J usage is TRBJ1-2, with 7 positions matching TRBD1. The junction had 5 bases not matched to a gene; V was cut back by 2 bases and J by 8 bases. Looked up from germline, CDR1 is MNHNY and CDR2 is SVGAGI (reference sequence). The CDR3 has 13 amino acids.

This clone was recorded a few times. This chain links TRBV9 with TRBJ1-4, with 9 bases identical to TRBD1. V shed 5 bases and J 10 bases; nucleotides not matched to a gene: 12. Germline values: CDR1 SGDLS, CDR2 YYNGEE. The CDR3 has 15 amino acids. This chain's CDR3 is CASSVSGQGGGKLFF. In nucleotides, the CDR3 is TGTGCCAGCAGTGTCTCGGGACAGGGCGGCGGAAAACTGTTTTTT.

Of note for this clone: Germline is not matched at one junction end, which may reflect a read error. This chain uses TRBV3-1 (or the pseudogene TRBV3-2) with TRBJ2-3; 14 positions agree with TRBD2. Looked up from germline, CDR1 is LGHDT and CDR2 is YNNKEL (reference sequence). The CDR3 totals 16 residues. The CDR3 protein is CASSQDIRLAGGFVNF. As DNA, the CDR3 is TGTGCCAGCAGCCAAGATATTAGACTAGCGGGGGGGTTTGTGAATTTT.

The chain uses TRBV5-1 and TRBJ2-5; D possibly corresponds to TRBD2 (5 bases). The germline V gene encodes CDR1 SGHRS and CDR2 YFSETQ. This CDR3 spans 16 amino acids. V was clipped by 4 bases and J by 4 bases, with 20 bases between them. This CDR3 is CASSPGGGPGGETQYF. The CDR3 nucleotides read TGCGCCAGCAGCCCCGGTGGTGGTCCAGGAGGAGAGACCCAGTACTTC.